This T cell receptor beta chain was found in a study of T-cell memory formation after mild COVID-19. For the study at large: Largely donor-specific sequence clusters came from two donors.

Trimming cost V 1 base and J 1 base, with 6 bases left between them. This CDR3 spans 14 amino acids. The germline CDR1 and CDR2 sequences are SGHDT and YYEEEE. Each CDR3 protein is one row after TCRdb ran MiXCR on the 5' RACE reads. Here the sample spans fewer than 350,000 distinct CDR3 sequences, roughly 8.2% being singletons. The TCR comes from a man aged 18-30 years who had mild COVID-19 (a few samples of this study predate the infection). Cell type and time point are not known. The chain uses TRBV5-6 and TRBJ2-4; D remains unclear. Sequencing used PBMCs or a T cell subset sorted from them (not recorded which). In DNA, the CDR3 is TGTGCCAGCAGCTTGCCCGCGGCCAAAAACATTCAGTACTTC. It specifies CASSLPAAKNIQYF.